The 7 T cell receptor beta chains given below trace back to one sample, sequenced in a study of post-analysis software for immune sequencing data. Overall study findings and caveats: TRBV5-6, TRBV5-1 and TRBV20-1 were among 4 or 5 TRBV segments more frequent in patients than controls.

Prepared TCR beta cDNA libraries contained unique molecular identifiers. TCRdb ran MiXCR on the PCR reads and lists one entry per CDR3 protein. The profile shows approximately 630,000 distinct CDR3 sequences, roughly three fifths of them singletons. Their recognized antigens are unknown. Sequences were obtained from blood. These TCRs come from a girl aged 2 to 9 with multiple sclerosis.

This clonotype was seen just once. The chain recombines TRBV6-2 or TRBV6-3 with TRBJ2-7, with no clear D. The germline V and J ends were trimmed by 6 bases and 2 bases, with 8 bases remaining between them. CDR3 size: 12 residues. From germline, CDR1 is MNHEY and CDR2 SVGEGT. The CDR3 protein is CASRSSTYEQYF. The CDR3 DNA reads as TGTGCCAGCAGGTCCAGTACCTACGAGCAGTACTTC.

The rearrangement joins TRBV20-1 to TRBJ2-5; D gene uncertain. Germline CDR1 DFQATT, CDR2 SNEGSKA (reference sequence). Trimming left V 0 bases short and J 4 bases short, with 6 bases between. The CDR3 is made up of 12 amino acids. As DNA, the CDR3 is TGCAGTGCTAGAGATATGGGAGAGACCCAGTACTTC. It codes for CSARDMGETQYF.

CDR3 sequence (DNA): TGTGCCAGCAGCTTAGACAGGACAGGACTTGCACCCCTCCACTTT. Translating gives CASSLDRTGLAPLHF. The rearrangement links TRBV7-2 to TRBJ1-6; 7 bases map to TRBD1. Germline CDR1 reads SGHTA; CDR2 reads FQGNSA. The CDR3 covers 15 residues. Trimming removed 1 base from V and 11 bases from J; junction bases left unmatched: 8.

The chain has TRBV20-1 and TRBJ2-7; D gene unclear. CDR1 and CDR2 (germline): DFQATT, SNEGSKA (reference sequence). V was cut by 0 bases and J by 5 bases, with 14 bases left in between. This CDR3 is 14 amino acids long. CDR3 DNA sequence: TGCAGTGCTAGAGATCCTGGGCTATACGACGAGCAGTACTTC. Translating gives CSARDPGLYDEQYF.

CDR3: CASSPQEDRGTEAFF. In DNA, the CDR3 is TGTGCCAGCAGCCCGCAGGAGGACAGGGGCACTGAAGCTTTCTTT. V gene TRBV9 combines with J gene TRBJ1-1; 9 bases map to TRBD1. V shed 4 bases, J shed 4 bases, and the junction held 8 bases outside the gene matches. CDR1 and CDR2 (germline): SGDLS, YYNGEE. This CDR3 comprises 15 residues.

The chain has TRBV15 and TRBJ2-3, with D perhaps assigned TRBD1 or TRBD2 (5 bases each). This CDR3 has 16 residues. Germline CDR1 and CDR2: LNHNV and YYDKDF (reference sequence). The V end lost 6 bases, the J end lost 3 bases, and 19 bases lay between the germline ends. CDR3 amino acids: CATRTLVGVPTDTQYF. The CDR3 bases are TGTGCCACCAGAACCCTTGTGGGGGTCCCAACAGATACGCAGTATTTT.

This clonotype came up a few times. The V call is TRBV19, the J call TRBJ1-5; 8 bases line up with TRBD1. After removal of 4 bases from V and 5 bases from J, the junction contained 19 bases not matched to a gene. The CDR3 length is 19 residues. Per germline, CDR1 LNHDA and CDR2 SQIVND (reference sequence). The CDR3 DNA sequence: TGTGCCAGTAGTAGGTCGCATTATCCTGGACAGGGTGAGGATCAGCCCCAGCATTTT. It yields the protein CASSRSHYPGQGEDQPQHF.